Presented here are 10 T cell receptor beta chains from one specimen sequenced in a study of shared clonotypes between healthy human individuals. The table came from immunoSEQ multiplex PCR; TCRdb's copy has only in-frame clones and leaves some out. The repertoire holds hundreds of thousands of clones, with around 72% as singletons. Sequencing was performed on memory CD4+ T cells sorted from blood. Subset of the sample: CD45RA-negative fraction. Source of these receptors: a woman aged 25 to 39 in good health.

J is TRBJ1-1 and V is TRBV19; D possibly corresponds to TRBD1 (6 bases). Trimming took off 0 bases at V and 3 bases at J, with 20 bases between the two ends. Germline values: CDR1 LNHDA, CDR2 SQIVND (reference sequence). The CDR3 consists of 18 residues. CDR3 protein: CASSIDIGRQAYYTEAFF. The CDR3 bases are TGTGCCAGTAGTATAGACATAGGAAGACAGGCTTATTACACTGAAGCTTTCTTT.

This clone was counted only a few times. The rearrangement links TRBV5-1 to TRBJ1-1; the D gene is possibly TRBD1 (5 bases). V was clipped by 7 bases and J by 6 bases, with 19 bases between them. The CDR3 is made up of 14 amino acids. Germline loops: CDR1 SGHRS, CDR2 YFSETQ. This CDR3 is CASSWGVSASEAFF. Written as DNA, the CDR3 is TGCGCCAGCTCCTGGGGGGTTTCCGCATCTGAAGCTTTCTTT.

The V call is TRBV7-9, the J call TRBJ2-7; 9 nucleotides match TRBD1. With V trimmed by 8 bases and J by 0 bases, 5 bases remained unmatched. This CDR3 has 14 amino acids. Germline-derived CDR1 and CDR2 are SEHNR and FQNEAQ (reference sequence). CDR3 amino acids: CASGRQGVSYEQYF. CDR3 DNA: TGTGCCAGCGGTCGACAGGGGGTCTCCTACGAGCAGTACTTC.

This chain connects TRBV6-6 to TRBJ2-5, with 7 bases that match TRBD1. Looked up from germline, CDR1 is MNHNY and CDR2 is SVGAGI (reference sequence). The CDR3 sequence is 15 residues long. The V and J ends lost 6 bases and 4 bases, in that order; junction bases with no gene match: 11. CDR3 loop: CASSPATGSVETQYF. The CDR3 DNA reads TGTGCCAGCAGCCCAGCGACAGGGTCGGTAGAGACCCAGTACTTC.

This rearrangement joins TRBV25-1 to TRBJ2-1; D may be TRBD1 or TRBD2 (5 bases each). The V end was cut by 2 bases, the J end by 3 bases, with 14 bases between. Per the germline V gene, CDR1 is MGHDK and CDR2 is SYGVNS. This CDR3 has 16 amino acids. DNA of the CDR3: TGTGCCAGCAGTGAAACCTTGGGGACCGGCTACAATGAGCAGTTCTTC. This sequence encodes CASSETLGTGYNEQFF.

This clone turned up a few times. V gene TRBV7-9 combines with J gene TRBJ2-7; D not certain. V was shortened by 5 bases and J by 0 bases, with 11 bases between the two germline ends. The CDR3 is 14 amino acids. In germline, CDR1 is SEHNR, CDR2 FQNEAQ (reference sequence). CDR3 bases: TGTGCCAGCAGCCCGCCCACTACCTCCTACGAGCAGTACTTC. This sequence encodes CASSPPTTSYEQYF. The whole variable domain, filled in from reference TRBV7-9 and TRBJ2-7, reads DTGVSQNPRHKITKRGQNVTFRCDPISEHNRLYWYRQTLGQGPEFLTYFQNEAQLEKSRLLSDRFSAERPKGSFSTLEIQRTEQGDSAMYLCASSPPTTSYEQYFGPGTRLTVT.

The V call is TRBV27, the J call TRBJ2-5; no reliable D call. Germline V gene lookup returns CDR1 MNHEY and CDR2 SMNVEV (reference sequence). V was trimmed by 6 bases and J by 0 bases, leaving 8 bases between them. CDR3 length equals 13 residues. The CDR3 sequence is CASSRKYQETQYF. For the CDR3, the DNA is TGTGCCAGCAGCCGAAAATACCAAGAGACCCAGTACTTC.

The rearrangement uses TRBV18 and TRBJ1-4; tentatively, D is TRBD1 (5 bases). Germline values: CDR1 KGHSH, CDR2 LQKENI. Trimming took off 4 bases at V and 3 bases at J, with 9 bases between the two ends. The CDR3 loop spans 14 amino acids. The CDR3 loop is CASSQGPSNEKLFF. The DNA for the CDR3 is TGTGCCAGCTCACAGGGGCCTTCTAATGAAAAACTGTTTTTT.

At least ten counts were recorded for this clone. J is TRBJ2-5 and V is TRBV5-5; D uncertain. This CDR3 region has 13 residues. The germline V gene encodes CDR1 SGHKS and CDR2 YYEKEE (reference sequence). The V gene lost 2 bases and the J gene lost 5 bases, with 10 bases spanning the gap. CDR3 loop: CASSLLPSETQYF. In DNA, the CDR3 is TGTGCCAGCAGCTTACTCCCGTCCGAGACCCAGTACTTC.

The chain carries TRBV2 and TRBJ2-7; 9 bases map to TRBD1. J gave up 0 bases and V 5 bases, and 11 bases lay outside the gene matches. The CDR3 has 17 amino acids. CDR1 and CDR2 (germline): SNHLY, FYNNEI. The CDR3 spells CASSQRRTGVFSYEQYF. In DNA form, the CDR3 reads TGTGCCAGCAGTCAAAGACGGACAGGGGTTTTCTCCTACGAGCAGTACTTC.